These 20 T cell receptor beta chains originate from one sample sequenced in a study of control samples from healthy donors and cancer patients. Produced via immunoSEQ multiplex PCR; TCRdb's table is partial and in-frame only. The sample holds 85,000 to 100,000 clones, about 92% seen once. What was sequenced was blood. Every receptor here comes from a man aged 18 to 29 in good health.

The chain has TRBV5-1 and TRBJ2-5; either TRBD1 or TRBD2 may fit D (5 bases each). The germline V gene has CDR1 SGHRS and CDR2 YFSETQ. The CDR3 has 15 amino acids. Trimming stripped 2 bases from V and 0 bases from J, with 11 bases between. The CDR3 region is CASSFGGLYQETQYF. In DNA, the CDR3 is TGCGCCAGCAGCTTTGGGGGTCTCTACCAAGAGACCCAGTACTTC.

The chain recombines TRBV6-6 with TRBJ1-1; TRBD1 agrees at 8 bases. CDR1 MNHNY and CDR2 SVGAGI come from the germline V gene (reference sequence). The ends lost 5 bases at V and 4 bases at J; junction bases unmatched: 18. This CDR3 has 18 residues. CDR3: CASSPNFRDRWLGTEAFF. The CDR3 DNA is TGTGCCAGCAGTCCTAACTTCCGGGACAGGTGGTTGGGCACTGAAGCTTTCTTT.

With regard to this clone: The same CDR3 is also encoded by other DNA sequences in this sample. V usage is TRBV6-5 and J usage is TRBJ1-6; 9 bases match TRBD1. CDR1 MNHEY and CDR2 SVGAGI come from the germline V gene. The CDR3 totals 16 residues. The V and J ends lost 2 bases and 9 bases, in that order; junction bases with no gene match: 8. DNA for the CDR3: TGTGCCAGCAGTTACCCGACAGGACAGGGGAGTTCACCCCTCCACTTT. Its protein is CASSYPTGQGSSPLHF.

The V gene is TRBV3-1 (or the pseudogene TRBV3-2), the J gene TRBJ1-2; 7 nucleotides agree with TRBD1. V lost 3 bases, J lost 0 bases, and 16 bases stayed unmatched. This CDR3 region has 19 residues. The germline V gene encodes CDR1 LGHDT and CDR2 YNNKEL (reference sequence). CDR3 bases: TGTGCCAGCAGCCACAAAGAAGTGTGGGACAGCCTAGCTAACTATGGCTACACCTTC. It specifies CASSHKEVWDSLANYGYTF.

The CDR3 is CASSQENGGTLTTSNEKLFF. The CDR3 bases are TGCGCCAGCAGCCAAGAAAACGGTGGAACCCTCACTACCTCAAATGAAAAACTGTTTTTT. The rearrangement uses TRBV4-1 and TRBJ1-4; D is undetermined. V lost 0 bases, J lost 5 bases, and 25 bases lay in between. The CDR3 totals 20 residues. Germline-derived CDR1 and CDR2 are MGHRA and YSYEKL.

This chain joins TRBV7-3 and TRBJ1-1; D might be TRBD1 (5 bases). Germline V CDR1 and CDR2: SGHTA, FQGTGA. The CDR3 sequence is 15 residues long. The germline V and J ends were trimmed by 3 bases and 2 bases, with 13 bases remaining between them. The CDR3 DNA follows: TGTGCCAGCAGCTTGAGGGGCGCGGGAAACACTGAAGCTTTCTTT. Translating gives CASSLRGAGNTEAFF.

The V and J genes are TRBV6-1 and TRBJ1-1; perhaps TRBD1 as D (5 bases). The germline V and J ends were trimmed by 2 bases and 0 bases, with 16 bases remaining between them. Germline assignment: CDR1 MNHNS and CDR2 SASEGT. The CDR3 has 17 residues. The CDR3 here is CASSEKGGWGLNTEAFF. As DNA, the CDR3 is TGTGCCAGCAGTGAAAAGGGCGGGTGGGGGTTGAACACTGAAGCTTTCTTT.

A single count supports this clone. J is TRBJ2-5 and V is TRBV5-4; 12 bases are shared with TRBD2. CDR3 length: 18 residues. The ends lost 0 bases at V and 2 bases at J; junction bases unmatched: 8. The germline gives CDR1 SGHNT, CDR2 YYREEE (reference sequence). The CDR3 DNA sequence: TGTGCCAGCAGCTTGGGTTTAGGTGGACTAGCGGGACAAGAGACCCAGTACTTC. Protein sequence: CASSLGLGGLAGQETQYF.

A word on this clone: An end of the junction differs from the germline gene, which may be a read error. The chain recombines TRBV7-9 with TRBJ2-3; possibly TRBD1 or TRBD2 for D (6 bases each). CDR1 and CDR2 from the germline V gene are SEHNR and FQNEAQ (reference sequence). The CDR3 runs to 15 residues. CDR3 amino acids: CASSLGGPVTDTQYF. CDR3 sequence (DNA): TGTGCCAGCAGTTTAGGGGGGCCGGTAACAGATACGCAGTATTTT.

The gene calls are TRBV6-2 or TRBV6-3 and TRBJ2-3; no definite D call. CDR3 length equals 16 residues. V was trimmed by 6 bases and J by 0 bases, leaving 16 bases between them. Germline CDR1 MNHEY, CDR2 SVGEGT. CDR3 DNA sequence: TGTGCCAGCAGCCCTGGAATTTATGCTAGCACAGATACGCAGTATTTT. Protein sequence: CASSPGIYASTDTQYF.

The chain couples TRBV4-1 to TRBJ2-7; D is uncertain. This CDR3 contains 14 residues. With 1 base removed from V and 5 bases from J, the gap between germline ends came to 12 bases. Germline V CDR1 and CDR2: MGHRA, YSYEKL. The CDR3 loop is CASSQGSRRDEQYF. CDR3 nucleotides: TGCGCCAGCAGCCAAGGTTCCCGACGGGACGAGCAGTACTTC.

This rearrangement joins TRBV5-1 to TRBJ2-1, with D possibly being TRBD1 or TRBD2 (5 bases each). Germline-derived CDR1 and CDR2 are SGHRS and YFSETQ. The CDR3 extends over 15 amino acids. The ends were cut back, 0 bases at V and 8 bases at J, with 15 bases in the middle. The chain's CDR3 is CASSLASGTFYEQFF. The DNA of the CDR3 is TGCGCCAGCAGCTTGGCCTCAGGGACCTTTTATGAGCAGTTCTTC.

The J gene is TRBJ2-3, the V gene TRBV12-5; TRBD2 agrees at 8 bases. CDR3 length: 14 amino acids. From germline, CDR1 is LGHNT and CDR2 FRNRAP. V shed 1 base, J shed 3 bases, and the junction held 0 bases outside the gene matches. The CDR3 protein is CASGLGLATDTQYF. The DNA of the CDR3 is TGTGCTAGTGGTTTGGGACTAGCGACAGATACGCAGTATTTT.

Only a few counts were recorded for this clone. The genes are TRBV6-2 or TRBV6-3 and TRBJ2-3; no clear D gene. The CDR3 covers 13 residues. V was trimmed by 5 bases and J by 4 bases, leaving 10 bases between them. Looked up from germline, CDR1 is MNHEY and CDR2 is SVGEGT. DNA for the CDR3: TGTGCCAGCAGTGACCTCGTAGCAGATACGCAGTATTTT. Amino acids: CASSDLVADTQYF.

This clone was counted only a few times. CDR3 coding DNA: TGTGCCAGTAGTATGGACAGGGTGAGTCAGCCCCAGCATTTT. Translating it yields CASSMDRVSQPQHF. The gene calls are TRBV19 and TRBJ1-5; 8 nucleotides match TRBD1. Per the germline V gene, CDR1 is LNHDA and CDR2 is SQIVND (reference sequence). V dropped 3 bases and J dropped 6; count of bases not matched to a gene: 4. The length of the CDR3 is 14 residues.

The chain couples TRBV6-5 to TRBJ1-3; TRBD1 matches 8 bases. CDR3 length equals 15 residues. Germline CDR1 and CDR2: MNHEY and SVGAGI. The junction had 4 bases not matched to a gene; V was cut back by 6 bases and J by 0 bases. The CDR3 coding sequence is TGTGCCAGCAGCCGACAGGGGCACTCTGGAAACACCATATATTTT. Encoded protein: CASSRQGHSGNTIYF.

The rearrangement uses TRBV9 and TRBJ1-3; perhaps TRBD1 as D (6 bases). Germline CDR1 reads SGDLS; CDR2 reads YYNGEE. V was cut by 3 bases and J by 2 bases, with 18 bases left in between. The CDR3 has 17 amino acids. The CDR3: CASSETTGSWTGNTIYF. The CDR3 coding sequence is TGTGCCAGCAGCGAGACGACAGGCTCGTGGACTGGAAACACCATATATTTT.

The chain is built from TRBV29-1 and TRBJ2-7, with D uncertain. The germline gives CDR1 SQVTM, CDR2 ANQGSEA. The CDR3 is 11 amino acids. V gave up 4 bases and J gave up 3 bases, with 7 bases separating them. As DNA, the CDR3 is TGCAGCGTTGGAGATTTCTACGAGCAGTACTTC. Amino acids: CSVGDFYEQYF.

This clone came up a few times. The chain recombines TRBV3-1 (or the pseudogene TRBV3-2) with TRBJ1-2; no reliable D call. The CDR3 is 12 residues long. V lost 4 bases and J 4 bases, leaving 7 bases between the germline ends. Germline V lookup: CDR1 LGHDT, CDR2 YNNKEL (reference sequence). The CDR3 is CASSLGSYGYTF. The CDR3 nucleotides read TGTGCCAGCAGCCTGGGCAGCTATGGCTACACCTTC.

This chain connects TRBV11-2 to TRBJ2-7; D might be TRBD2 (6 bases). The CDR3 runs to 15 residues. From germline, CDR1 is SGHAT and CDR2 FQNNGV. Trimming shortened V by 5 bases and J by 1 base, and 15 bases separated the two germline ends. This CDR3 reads CASSPPSGLSYEQYF. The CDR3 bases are TGTGCCAGCAGCCCCCCCAGCGGGTTATCCTACGAGCAGTACTTC.